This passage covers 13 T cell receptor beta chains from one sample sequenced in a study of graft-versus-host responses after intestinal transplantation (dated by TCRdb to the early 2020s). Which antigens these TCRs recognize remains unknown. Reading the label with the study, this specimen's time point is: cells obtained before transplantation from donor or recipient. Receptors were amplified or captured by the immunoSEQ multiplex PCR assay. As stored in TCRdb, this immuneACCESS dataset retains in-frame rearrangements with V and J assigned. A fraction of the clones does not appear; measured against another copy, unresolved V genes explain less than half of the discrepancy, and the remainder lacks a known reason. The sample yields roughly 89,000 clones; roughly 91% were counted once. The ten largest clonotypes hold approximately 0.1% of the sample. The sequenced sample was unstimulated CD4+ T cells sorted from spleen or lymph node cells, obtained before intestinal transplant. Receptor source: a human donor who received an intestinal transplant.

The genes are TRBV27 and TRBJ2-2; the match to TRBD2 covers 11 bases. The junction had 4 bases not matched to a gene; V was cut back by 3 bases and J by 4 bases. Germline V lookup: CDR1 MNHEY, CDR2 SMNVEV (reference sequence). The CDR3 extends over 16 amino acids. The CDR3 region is CASSFLAGGSTGELFF. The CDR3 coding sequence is TGTGCCAGCAGTTTTCTAGCGGGGGGATCCACCGGGGAGCTGTTTTTT.

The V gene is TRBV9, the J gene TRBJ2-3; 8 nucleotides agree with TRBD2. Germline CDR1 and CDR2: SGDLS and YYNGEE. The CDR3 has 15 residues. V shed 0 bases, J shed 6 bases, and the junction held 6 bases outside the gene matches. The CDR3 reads CASSVAGGGADTQYF. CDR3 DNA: TGTGCCAGCAGCGTAGCGGGAGGGGGGGCGGATACGCAGTATTTT.

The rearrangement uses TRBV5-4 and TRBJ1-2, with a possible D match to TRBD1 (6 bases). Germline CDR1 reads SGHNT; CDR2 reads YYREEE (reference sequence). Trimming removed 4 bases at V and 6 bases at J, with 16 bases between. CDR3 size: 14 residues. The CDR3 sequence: CASSLPSRGDGYTF. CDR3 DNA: TGTGCCAGCAGCCTGCCTAGCAGGGGAGATGGCTACACCTTC.

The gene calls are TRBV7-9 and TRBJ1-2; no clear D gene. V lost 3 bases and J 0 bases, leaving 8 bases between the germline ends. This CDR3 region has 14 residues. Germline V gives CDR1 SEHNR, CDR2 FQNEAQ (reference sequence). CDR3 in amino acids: CASSFPGPNYGYTF. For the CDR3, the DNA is TGTGCCAGCAGCTTCCCAGGCCCTAACTATGGCTACACCTTC.

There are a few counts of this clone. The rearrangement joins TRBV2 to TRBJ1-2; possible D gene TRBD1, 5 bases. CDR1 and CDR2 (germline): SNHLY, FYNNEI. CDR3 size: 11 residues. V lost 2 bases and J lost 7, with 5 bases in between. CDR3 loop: CASSEQGGYTF. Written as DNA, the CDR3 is TGTGCCAGCAGTGAACAGGGTGGCTACACCTTC.

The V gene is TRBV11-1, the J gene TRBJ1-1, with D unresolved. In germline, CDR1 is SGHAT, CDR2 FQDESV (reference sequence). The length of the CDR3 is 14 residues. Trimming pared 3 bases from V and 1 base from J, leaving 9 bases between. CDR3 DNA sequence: TGTGCCAGCAGCTTCCCAGCGGAGAACACTGAAGCTTTCTTT. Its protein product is CASSFPAENTEAFF.

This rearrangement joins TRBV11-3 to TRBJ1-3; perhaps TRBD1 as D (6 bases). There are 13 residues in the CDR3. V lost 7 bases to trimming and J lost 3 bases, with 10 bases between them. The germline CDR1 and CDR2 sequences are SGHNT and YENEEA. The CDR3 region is CASKQGSGNTIYF. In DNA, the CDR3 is TGTGCCAGCAAACAGGGTAGTGGAAACACCATATATTTT.

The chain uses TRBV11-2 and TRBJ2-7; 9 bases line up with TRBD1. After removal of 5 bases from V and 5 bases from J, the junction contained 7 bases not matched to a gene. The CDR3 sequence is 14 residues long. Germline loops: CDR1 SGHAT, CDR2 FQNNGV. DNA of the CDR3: TGTGCCAGCAGCGGGGACAGGGACAGGAACGAGCAGTACTTC. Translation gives CASSGDRDRNEQYF.

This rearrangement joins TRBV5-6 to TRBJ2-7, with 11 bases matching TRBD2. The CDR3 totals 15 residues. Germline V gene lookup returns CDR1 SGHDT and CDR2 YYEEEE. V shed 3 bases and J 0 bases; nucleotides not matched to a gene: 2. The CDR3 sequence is CASSSLAGDSYEQYF. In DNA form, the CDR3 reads TGTGCCAGCAGCTCACTAGCGGGGGACTCCTACGAGCAGTACTTC. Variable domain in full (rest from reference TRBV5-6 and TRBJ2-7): DAGVTQSPTHLIKTRGQQVTLRCSPKSGHDTVSWYQQALGQGPQFIFQYYEEEERQRGNFPDRFSGHQFPNYSSELNVNALLLGDSALYLCASSSLAGDSYEQYFGPGTRLTVT.

The CDR3 nucleotides are TGTGCCTGGAGTGGACAGGGGCCCCACGAGCAGTACTTC. It is translated as CAWSGQGPHEQYF. This chain links TRBV30 with TRBJ2-7; TRBD1 matches 8 bases. V was clipped by 1 base and J by 5 bases; unmatched bases: 4. From germline, CDR1 is GTSNPN and CDR2 SVGIG (reference sequence). The CDR3 consists of 13 residues.

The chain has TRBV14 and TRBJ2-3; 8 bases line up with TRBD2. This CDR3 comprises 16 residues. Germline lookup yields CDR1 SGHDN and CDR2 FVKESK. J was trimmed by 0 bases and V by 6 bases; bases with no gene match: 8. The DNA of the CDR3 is TGTGCCAGCAGGGGTAGCGGGGCGGATAGCACAGATACGCAGTATTTT. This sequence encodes CASRGSGADSTDTQYF.

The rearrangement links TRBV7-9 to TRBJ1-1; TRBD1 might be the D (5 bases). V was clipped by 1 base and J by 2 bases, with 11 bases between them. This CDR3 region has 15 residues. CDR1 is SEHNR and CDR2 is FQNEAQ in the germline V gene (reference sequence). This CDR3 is CASSLVGRANTEAFF. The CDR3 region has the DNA TGTGCCAGCAGCTTAGTAGGCAGGGCCAACACTGAAGCTTTCTTT.

CDR3 in DNA: TGTGCCTCAGCTCTAGCGGACTTCACAGATACGCAGTATTTT. Encoded protein: CASALADFTDTQYF. The genes are TRBV7-9 and TRBJ2-3, with 7 bases that match TRBD2. The CDR3 has 14 residues. The germline V gene has CDR1 SEHNR and CDR2 FQNEAQ (reference sequence). V gave up 11 bases and J gave up 2 bases; unmatched junction bases: 10.